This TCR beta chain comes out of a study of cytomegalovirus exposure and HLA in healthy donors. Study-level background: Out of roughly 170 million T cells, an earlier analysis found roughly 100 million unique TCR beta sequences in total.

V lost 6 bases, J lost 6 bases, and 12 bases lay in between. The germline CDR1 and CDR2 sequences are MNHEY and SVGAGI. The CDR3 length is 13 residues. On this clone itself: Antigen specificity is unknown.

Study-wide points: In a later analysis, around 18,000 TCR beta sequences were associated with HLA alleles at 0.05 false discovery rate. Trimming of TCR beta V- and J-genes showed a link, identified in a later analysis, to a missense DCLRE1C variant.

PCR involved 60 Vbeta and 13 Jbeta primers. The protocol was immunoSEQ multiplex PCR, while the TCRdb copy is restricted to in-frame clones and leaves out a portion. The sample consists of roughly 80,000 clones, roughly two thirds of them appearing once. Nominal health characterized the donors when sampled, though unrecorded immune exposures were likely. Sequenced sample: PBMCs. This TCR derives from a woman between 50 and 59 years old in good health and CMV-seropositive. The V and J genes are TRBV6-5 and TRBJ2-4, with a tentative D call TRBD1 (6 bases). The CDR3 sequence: CASRQQGSNIQYF. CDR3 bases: TGTGCCAGCAGGCAACAGGGTTCAAACATTCAGTACTTC.